This entry features one T cell receptor beta chain sequence. Its antigen is undetermined. The CDR3 totals 12 residues. The V gene lost 1 base and the J gene lost 3 bases, with 1 base spanning the gap. Germline V CDR1 and CDR2: LGHNT, FRNRAP. This sample stems from a study of blood T cells in healthy people across ages. General study results and limits: Diversity was higher, and naive CD4+ cells more numerous, in long-lived donors than in aged donors.

Primed by a sample-barcoded 5' primer and a J-beta primer mix, a second PCR proceeded for about 6 to 11 cycles. TCRdb processed the 5' RACE reads anew with MiXCR; each CDR3 protein has one entry. In the table there are about 770,000 distinct CDR3 sequences, 40% to 50% of which are singletons. The V and J genes are TRBV12-5 and TRBJ2-1; D gene unclear. The sequence derives from a man in his fifties or sixties in good health. Sequenced material: blood. The CDR3 loop reads CASGLGYNEQFF. For the CDR3, the DNA is TGTGCTAGTGGTTTGGGCTACAATGAGCAGTTCTTC.